This TCR beta chain was recovered during a study of OX40 agonist ivuxolimab in advanced cancers. For the wider study: The costimulatory receptor OX40 (CD134) was targeted by ivuxolimab, a fully human IgG2 agonistic monoclonal antibody. Intravenous ivuxolimab was administered to patients every 2 weeks at six dose levels: 0.01, 0.1, 0.3, 1.5, 3 and 10 mg/kg. Among the approximately 50 dose-escalation patients, around 20 had hepatocellular carcinoma, approximately 15 melanoma, 9 renal cell carcinoma and 9 head and neck cancer. In the dose-escalation cohort, approximately 82% of patients were male, and the mean age was approximately 60 years, with a range of about 23 to 90. Patients were allowed to have had prior anti-PD-1, anti-PD-L1 or anti-CTLA-4 therapy, and 40% of the dose-escalation patients had previously received checkpoint inhibitors. Partial responses occurred in three dose-escalation patients: two with cutaneous melanoma and one with hepatocellular carcinoma. Peripheral TCRbeta sequencing was intended to test whether TCR sequence diversity was altered and clonal T-cell expansion was caused by ivuxolimab. The paper reports the monotherapy dose-escalation portion (N of about 50 patients) of the phase I ivuxolimab trial. Results the study describes overall, beyond this receptor: In partial responders in the 0.1-3.0 mg/kg groups, normalized peripheral clonal expansion was found to be among the lowest, especially among CD8+ T cells. The antigen specificity of the clonally expanded peripheral T cells was not determined. After ivuxolimab, expanded clones were on average more numerous among CD8+ T cells than among CD4+ T cells. Low levels of normalized T-cell clonal expansion were also seen in some patients who did not respond. At doses of 0.1 to 3.0 mg/kg, clonal expansion of both CD4+ and CD8+ T cells in blood was seen between baseline and week 6.

For sequencing of the TCRbeta CDR3 region, genomic DNA was extracted from the sorted cells. The immunoSEQ Assay was used to sequence the TCRbeta CDR3 regions. TCRdb stores this immuneACCESS table with in-frame sequences only. Part of the clones is absent; in the studies checked, under half of the shortfall reflects unresolved V genes, and no reason is known for the rest. Recorded for this sample are around 60,000 clones; 75% to 90% of them occurred a single time. The ten largest clones add up to 15% to 20% of the sample. Patients with a history of autoimmune disease or receiving systemic immunosuppression were excluded from the trial. Peripheral blood for TCR sequencing was collected from all dose cohorts at baseline, on cycle 4 day 1, and on cycle 7 day 1. Samples came from an open-label, multicenter, first-in-human phase I dose-escalation trial of ivuxolimab. Adults with locally advanced or metastatic head and neck squamous cell, hepatocellular, melanoma or renal cell carcinoma were enrolled in the trial. Before TCR sequencing, CD4+ T cells and CD8+ T cells from peripheral blood were sorted into separate populations.

Worth noting for this clone: There is no known antigen for this receptor. Base qualities are not at hand, and no much larger clone is one base apart.

The sequenced sample was CD4+ or CD8+ T cells sorted from blood, obtained in a trial of the OX40 agonist ivuxolimab. This clonotype was obtained from an adult with an advanced solid tumor such as melanoma, head and neck, liver or kidney cancer.

CDR3 reads: CASSQVLAFDNEQFF. The DNA sequence is TGCGCCAGCAGCCAAGTCCTAGCTTTCGACAATGAGCAGTTCTTC. The chain is assembled from TRBV4-1 and TRBJ2-1; the D gene is perhaps TRBD2, from 5 matching bases. Cut back by 1 base and 5 bases, the V and J ends lie 12 bases apart. Including the terminal cysteine and phenylalanine, the CDR3 comprises 15 residues. Only the CDR3 part of the read is kept: 45 bases, read in frame from the first base. Sequences MGHRA (CDR1) and YSYEKL (CDR2) are obtained from the germline V gene.